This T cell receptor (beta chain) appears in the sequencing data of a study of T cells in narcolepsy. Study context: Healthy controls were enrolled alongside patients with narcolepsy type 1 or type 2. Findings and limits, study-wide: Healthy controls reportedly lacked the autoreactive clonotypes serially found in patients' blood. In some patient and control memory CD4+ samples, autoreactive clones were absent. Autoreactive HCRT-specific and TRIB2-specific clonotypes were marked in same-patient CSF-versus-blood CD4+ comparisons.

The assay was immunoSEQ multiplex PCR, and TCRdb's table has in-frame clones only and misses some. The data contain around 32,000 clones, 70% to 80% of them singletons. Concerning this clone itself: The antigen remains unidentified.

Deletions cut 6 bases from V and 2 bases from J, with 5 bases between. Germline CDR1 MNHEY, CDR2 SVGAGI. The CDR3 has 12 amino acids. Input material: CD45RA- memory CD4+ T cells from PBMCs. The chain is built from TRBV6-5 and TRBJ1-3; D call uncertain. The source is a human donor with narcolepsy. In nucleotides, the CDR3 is TGTGCCAGCAGAGACACTGGAAACACCATATATTTT. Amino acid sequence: CASRDTGNTIYF.